These 24 T cell receptor beta chains came from one sample sequenced in a study of cytomegalovirus exposure and HLA in healthy donors. Amplification used 60 Vbeta primers and 13 Jbeta primers. Sequencing used immunoSEQ multiplex PCR; TCRdb keeps in-frame clones, though not all of them. The data contain fewer than 300,000 clones, 86% of them singletons. What was sequenced was PBMCs. The receptors derive from a man aged 40-49 years in good health and CMV-seropositive.

In its sample, this clone was seen once. V usage is TRBV25-1 and J usage is TRBJ1-2; a possible D gene is TRBD1 (6 bases). CDR1 and CDR2 from the germline V gene are MGHDK and SYGVNS. V shed 5 bases and J shed 5 bases, with 18 bases lying between them. CDR3 length: 15 amino acids. CDR3 amino acids: CASSTRTARGYGYTF. The CDR3 DNA reads TGTGCCAGCAGTACCCGGACAGCGAGGGGATATGGCTACACCTTC.

CDR3 sequence: CASSYSGGTEAFF. For the CDR3, the DNA is TGTGCCAGCAGTTATTCCGGGGGAACTGAAGCTTTCTTT. The chain carries TRBV6-5 and TRBJ1-1, with D perhaps TRBD1 (5 bases). The CDR3 is 13 residues long. In germline, CDR1 is MNHEY, CDR2 SVGAGI. Trimming removed 3 bases from V and 5 bases from J, with 10 bases in between.

This clone came up a few times. The chain carries TRBV19 and TRBJ1-5; D not certain. V was trimmed by 7 bases and J by 5 bases, leaving 9 bases between them. The CDR3 runs to 12 residues. The germline CDR1 and CDR2 sequences are LNHDA and SQIVND (reference sequence). The CDR3 nucleotides are TGTGCCAGTACATCGGGGTATCAGCCCCAGCATTTT. It specifies CASTSGYQPQHF.

The chain is built from TRBV7-9 and TRBJ1-4, with TRBD1 matching 7 bases. Per germline, CDR1 SEHNR and CDR2 FQNEAQ (reference sequence). Losses at the gene ends were 4 bases for V and 3 bases for J; bases not matched to a gene: 5. The CDR3 sequence is 15 residues long. The DNA of the CDR3 is TGTGCCAGCAGCTCCCACAGGGGTCCTAATGAAAAACTGTTTTTT. It encodes CASSSHRGPNEKLFF.

This rearrangement joins TRBV28 to TRBJ2-7; D possibly corresponds to TRBD1 (5 bases). The CDR3 extends over 14 amino acids. Trimming took off 3 bases at V and 3 bases at J, with 12 bases between the two ends. CDR1 and CDR2 from the germline V gene are MDHEN and SYDVKM. CDR3 nucleotides: TGTGCCAGCAGTTTCTCTGGGGCCAACTACGAGCAGTACTTC. Amino acids: CASSFSGANYEQYF.

This chain joins TRBV4-1 and TRBJ1-3; 8 nucleotides match TRBD1. Trimming removed 4 bases from V and 0 bases from J; junction bases left unmatched: 14. CDR3 length equals 19 residues. Germline V lookup: CDR1 MGHRA, CDR2 YSYEKL. The CDR3 coding sequence is TGCGCCAGCAGCCCTCACGGACAGGGATATGCCAGCTCTGGAAACACCATATATTTT. It is translated as CASSPHGQGYASSGNTIYF.

The J gene is TRBJ2-3, the V gene TRBV10-3, with 8 nucleotides matching TRBD2. V was clipped by 11 bases and J by 4 bases; unmatched bases: 14. Germline CDR1 ENHRY, CDR2 SYGVKD. CDR3 length: 15 amino acids. The DNA for the CDR3 is TGTGCCCTTAGGGGGGTGGCGGGAGGATCAGATACGCAGTATTTT. The encoded protein is CALRGVAGGSDTQYF.

The chain links TRBV6-6 to TRBJ2-3, with D perhaps TRBD2 (5 bases). Looked up from germline, CDR1 is MNHNY and CDR2 is SVGAGI (reference sequence). The CDR3 consists of 14 residues. Trimming stripped 6 bases from V and 6 bases from J, with 16 bases between. The CDR3 coding sequence is TGTGCCAGCAGCCTTACTAGGAAGTCTGATACGCAGTATTTT. It codes for CASSLTRKSDTQYF.

The rearrangement uses TRBV5-8 and TRBJ2-1; TRBD2 matches 14 bases. V gave up 5 bases and J gave up 0 bases; unmatched junction bases: 10. The CDR3 totals 19 residues. Looked up from germline, CDR1 is SGHTS and CDR2 is YDEGEE. The CDR3 region has the DNA TGTGCCAGCAGTTCCGGGACTAGCGGGGGATCAAGCTCCTACAATGAGCAGTTCTTC. It yields the protein CASSSGTSGGSSSYNEQFF.

The genes are TRBV2 and TRBJ2-5; weak D call: TRBD1 (5 bases). Germline-derived CDR1 and CDR2 are SNHLY and FYNNEI. This CDR3 has 11 amino acids. The ends were cut back, 6 bases at V and 4 bases at J, with 6 bases in the middle. The CDR3: CASRGLETQYF. CDR3 nucleotides: TGTGCCAGCAGGGGGCTAGAGACCCAGTACTTC.

This clone was seen just once. J is TRBJ1-2 and V is TRBV7-9; the match to TRBD1 covers 8 bases. From germline, CDR1 is SEHNR and CDR2 FQNEAQ (reference sequence). This CDR3 contains 15 residues. The J segment lost 7 bases and the V segment lost 6 bases, leaving 13 bases of the junction unmatched. CDR3 nucleotide sequence: TGTGCCAGCAGTGCTGCAGGGGGCCTAGGAGGTGGCTACACCTTC. Its protein product is CASSAAGGLGGGYTF.

The gene calls are TRBV27 and TRBJ2-7; 9 positions agree with TRBD2. V lost 4 bases, J lost 2 bases, and 9 bases stayed unmatched. The CDR3 contains 16 residues. Germline CDR1 reads MNHEY; CDR2 reads SMNVEV (reference sequence). The CDR3 nucleotides read TGTGCCAGCAGTTCGCGCCCGGCGGGAGGGCCCTACGAGCAGTACTTC. Its translation: CASSSRPAGGPYEQYF.

The chain links TRBV10-1 to TRBJ2-7; TRBD2 is a possible D gene (6 bases). CDR3 size: 15 residues. Germline V gene sequence: CDR1 WNHNN, CDR2 SYGVQD (reference sequence). The ends were cut back, 6 bases at V and 2 bases at J, with 17 bases in the middle. CDR3 DNA: TGCGCCAGCAGCCTACCGGGACTGCACACCTACGAGCAGTACTTC. Translation gives CASSLPGLHTYEQYF.

The chain combines TRBV27 with TRBJ1-1, with D hard to call. This CDR3 region has 14 residues. The germline V gene encodes CDR1 MNHEY and CDR2 SMNVEV (reference sequence). The germline V and J ends were trimmed by 4 bases and 5 bases, with 14 bases remaining between them. In DNA, the CDR3 is TGTGCCAGCAGTTCTTATCCCGTAGAAACTGAAGCTTTCTTT. Amino acids: CASSSYPVETEAFF.

The chain is built from TRBV18 and TRBJ2-2; 8 bases align to TRBD1. Trimming removed 5 bases from V and 4 bases from J; junction bases left unmatched: 12. The CDR3 has 17 amino acids. Germline V gives CDR1 KGHSH, CDR2 LQKENI. CDR3 amino acids: CASSSRPTGAVTGELFF. The CDR3 DNA reads as TGTGCCAGCTCATCACGGCCGACAGGGGCGGTCACCGGGGAGCTGTTTTTT.

The V gene is TRBV5-1, the J gene TRBJ2-7; perhaps TRBD2 as D (6 bases). This CDR3 region has 14 residues. V lost 4 bases to trimming and J lost 0 bases, with 11 bases between them. Germline values: CDR1 SGHRS, CDR2 YFSETQ. The CDR3 sequence is CASSRWDSSYEQYF. The CDR3, as DNA: TGCGCCAGCAGCCGCTGGGACTCCTCCTACGAGCAGTACTTC.

This chain links TRBV7-9 with TRBJ1-3; a weak D match, TRBD1 (6 bases). The CDR3 runs 12 residues. Trimming shortened V by 3 bases and J by 8 bases, and 8 bases separated the two germline ends. Germline lookup yields CDR1 SEHNR and CDR2 FQNEAQ (reference sequence). The CDR3 sequence: CASSLGADTIYF. The DNA for the CDR3 is TGTGCCAGCAGCTTGGGGGCGGACACCATATATTTT.

The chain joins TRBV28 to TRBJ1-5, with unresolved D. Trimming stripped 4 bases from V and 0 bases from J, with 10 bases between. The CDR3 is 15 residues long. Germline V gene sequence: CDR1 MDHEN, CDR2 SYDVKM. CDR3 nucleotides: TGTGCCAGCAGTTGGCGCAGGTCTAGCAATCAGCCCCAGCATTTT. As protein: CASSWRRSSNQPQHF.

The chain is built from TRBV7-6 and TRBJ2-1, with D perhaps matching TRBD2 (7 bases). The ends were cut back, 2 bases at V and 3 bases at J, with 17 bases in the middle. Germline V CDR1 and CDR2: SGHVS, FNYEAQ. The CDR3 sequence is 17 residues long. CDR3 in amino acids: CASSLNGGASGYNEQFF. The CDR3 DNA is TGTGCCAGCAGCTTAAATGGGGGGGCTAGCGGCTACAATGAGCAGTTCTTC.

The chain employs TRBV6-5 and TRBJ1-2, with unresolved D. Germline lookup yields CDR1 MNHEY and CDR2 SVGAGI. CDR3 length equals 15 residues. V lost 2 bases and J lost 7, with 17 bases in between. The CDR3 DNA is TGTGCCAGCAGTTACGACGGCCCGGGTGCGGGTGGCTACACCTTC. It translates to CASSYDGPGAGGYTF.

The chain has TRBV11-2 and TRBJ1-3, with 11 bases matching TRBD1. V trimming: 1 base; J trimming: 8 bases; junction bases outside the gene matches: 4. Germline V gene lookup returns CDR1 SGHAT and CDR2 FQNNGV. There are 15 residues in the CDR3. The CDR3 sequence is CASSLGGTGGDTIYF. CDR3 nucleotide sequence: TGTGCCAGCAGCTTAGGTGGGACAGGGGGGGACACCATATATTTT.

J is TRBJ2-7 and V is TRBV5-1; 13 bases are a match to TRBD2. Germline CDR1 is SGHRS and CDR2 is YFSETQ. There are 14 residues in the CDR3. V dropped 3 bases and J dropped 5; count of bases not matched to a gene: 2. The CDR3 loop is CASSWTSGSDEQYF. In DNA form, the CDR3 reads TGCGCCAGCAGCTGGACTAGCGGGAGCGACGAGCAGTACTTC.

V gene TRBV20-1 combines with J gene TRBJ2-1; a possible D gene is TRBD1 (5 bases). V was trimmed by 6 bases and J by 7 bases, leaving 10 bases between them. The CDR3 is 11 residues long. In germline, CDR1 is DFQATT, CDR2 SNEGSKA (reference sequence). CDR3 amino acids: CSAGPMNEQFF. In nucleotides, the CDR3 is TGCAGTGCGGGGCCCATGAATGAGCAGTTCTTC.

The genes are TRBV10-3 and TRBJ2-1; D might be TRBD1 (5 bases). The CDR3 spans 13 residues. The ends were cut back, 10 bases at V and 5 bases at J, with 15 bases in the middle. CDR1 ENHRY and CDR2 SYGVKD come from the germline V gene. The CDR3 sequence: CATGSGPNNEQFF. The CDR3, as DNA: TGTGCCACAGGGTCCGGACCTAACAATGAGCAGTTCTTC.